This T cell receptor beta chain originates from a study of cytomegalovirus exposure and HLA in healthy donors. PCR used 60 Vbeta primers and 13 Jbeta primers. Repertoires were generated with immunoSEQ multiplex PCR, while TCRdb's copy carries only in-frame clones and drops some. The sample carries 100,000 to 150,000 clones, 70% to 85% recorded once. In the case of this clone: Its antigen is unidentified. The same CDR3 can be traced to other DNA sequences in this sample.

CDR1 SGHKS and CDR2 YYEKEE come from the germline V gene (reference sequence). The V end was cut by 0 bases, the J end by 4 bases, with 8 bases between. The CDR3 consists of 14 residues. Study-wide results and limits: The later analysis indicated that the majority of CMV-associated TCR beta chains appeared HLA-restricted.

Material: PBMCs. The V and J genes are TRBV5-5 and TRBJ1-5; unclear D gene. This sequence was found in a man aged 40-55 years in good health and CMV-seropositive. The CDR3 DNA reads TGTGCCAGCAGCTTGGGAGGAGGGAATCAGCCCCAGCATTTT. It is translated as CASSLGGGNQPQHF.